This T cell receptor beta chain was observed in a study of CD4+ T cells in melanoma. Study-level results: Reportedly, melanoma neoantigen-specific CD4+ T cells showed varied differentiation states. A reported correlation linked neoantigen-specific CD4+ T cells to CD8+, macrophage and B cell function.

Assay used: immunoSEQ multiplex PCR; TCRdb lists only in-frame clones, some missing. The data show around 7,000 clones, approximately 69% seen once. A remark on this clone: The antigen remains undetermined.

The germline V gene has CDR1 LNHDA and CDR2 SQIVND (reference sequence). The CDR3 has 15 amino acids. The chain uses TRBV19 and TRBJ1-3; a possible D gene is TRBD2 (7 bases). The J call is uncertain, as TRBJ2-2 better fits the DNA end. The clonotype comes from a human donor with melanoma. The sequencing input was cells from a culture (not recorded whether cultured in vitro). The CDR3 protein is CASSIRGARAGELFF. The CDR3 region has the DNA TGTGCCAGTAGTATTCGGGGGGCGAGGGCCGGGGAGCTGTTTTTT.